These T cell receptor beta chains were read from a single sample in a study of control samples from healthy donors and cancer patients. Data came from immunoSEQ multiplex PCR; TCRdb stores just in-frame clones and leaves some out. Of 150,000 or so clones listed, 80% to 90% are singletons. The sample was blood. Every receptor here comes from a woman between 25 and 40 years old in good health. Both conserved end residues are part of each CDR3. The D gene is left open where the match is weak. Size is stated for part of the rows, as once, few or many counts, or as a class when the clone is expanded.

V: TRBV7-9; J: TRBJ2-3; size: few; D: NA; DNA: TGTGCCAGCAGCCCTGCTCTCCCAGATACGCAGTATTTT; CDR3: CASSPALPDTQYF
V: TRBV10-2; J: TRBJ2-1; size: NA; D: NA; DNA: TGCGCCAGCAGTGAGGGTCGTCGGGGGAATGAGCAGTTCTTC; CDR3: CASSEGRRGNEQFF
V: TRBV5-1; J: TRBJ2-5; size: once; D: NA; DNA: TGCGCCAGCAGCTTGGAAGGGGGTCGGGAGACCCAGTACTTC; CDR3: CASSLEGGRETQYF
V: TRBV6-1; J: TRBJ2-3; size: NA; D: NA; DNA: TGTGCCAGCAGTGAAAAGGAAGATACGCAGTATTTT; CDR3: CASSEKEDTQYF
V: TRBV6-1; J: TRBJ2-1; size: NA; D: TRBD2; DNA: TGTGCCAGCAGTGATTCCGGGACTAGCGGGAGATTCAATGAGCAGTTCTTC; CDR3: CASSDSGTSGRFNEQFF
V: TRBV19; J: TRBJ2-1; size: NA; D: NA; DNA: TGTGCCACCCACCCTAGAGGCCCCAATAACGAGCAGTTCTTC; CDR3: CATHPRGPNNEQFF
V: TRBV10-2; J: TRBJ1-1; size: NA; D: NA; DNA: TGCGCCAGCAGGGGCATCTTGAACACTGAAGCTTTCTTT; CDR3: CASRGILNTEAFF
V: TRBV10-1; J: TRBJ2-3; size: once; D: TRBD1; DNA: TGCGCCAGCAGTGAGGCTGGACAGGGTCGGCAGTATTTT; CDR3: CASSEAGQGRQYF
V: TRBV25-1; J: TRBJ1-2; size: NA; D: TRBD1; DNA: TGTGCCAGCAGTGCTCGGGACAGGGTTGATGGCTACACCTTC; CDR3: CASSARDRVDGYTF
V: TRBV12-3/TRBV12-4; J: TRBJ2-3; size: NA; D: NA; DNA: TGTGCCAGCAGTAGGACCACAGATACGCAGTATTTT; CDR3: CASSRTTDTQYF
V: TRBV28; J: TRBJ1-1; size: once; D: NA; DNA: TGTGCCAGCAGTTTCGTCGGACACTTGAACACTGAAGCTTTCTTT; CDR3: CASSFVGHLNTEAFF
V: TRBV4-2; J: TRBJ1-2; size: NA; D: NA; DNA: TGTGCCAGCAGCCGGGCGGGGAATGGCTACACCTTC; CDR3: CASSRAGNGYTF
V: TRBV30; J: TRBJ1-6; size: NA; D: NA; DNA: TGTGCCTGGAGGCCCGTGGGCTCCTATAATTCACCCCTCCACTTT; CDR3: CAWRPVGSYNSPLHF
V: TRBV14; J: TRBJ2-1; size: NA; D: TRBD2; DNA: TGTGCCAGCAGCCTTGGCGTATCATGGACTAGCGGGAGTGTTTCCTACAATGAGCAGTTCTTC; CDR3: CASSLGVSWTSGSVSYNEQFF
V: TRBV9; J: TRBJ2-1; size: NA; D: NA; DNA: TGTGCCAGCAGCGTAGACGTGGGAAGGGACAATGAGCAGTTCTTC; CDR3: CASSVDVGRDNEQFF
V: TRBV3-1/TRBV3-2; J: TRBJ1-3; size: NA; D: NA; DNA: TGTGCCAGCAGCCAAGAGGGGCAGGGGTCTGGAAACACCATATATTTT; CDR3: CASSQEGQGSGNTIYF
V: TRBV28; J: TRBJ2-7; size: NA; D: TRBD1; DNA: TGTGCCAGCAGTTTATTAGGGACAGGGAGCTCCTACGAGCAGTACTTC; CDR3: CASSLLGTGSSYEQYF
V: TRBV14; J: TRBJ2-5; size: NA; D: NA; DNA: TGTGCCAGCAGCCAAGAGGGTCCAGGGTTTCAGGAGACCCAGTACTTC; CDR3: CASSQEGPGFQETQYF
V: TRBV5-1; J: TRBJ2-7; size: NA; D: NA; DNA: TGCGCCAGCAGCTTTCAGCAGGGGCAATACGAGCAGTACTTC; CDR3: CASSFQQGQYEQYF
V: TRBV2; J: TRBJ2-5; size: NA; D: NA; DNA: TGTGCCAGGGGGGGACAAAGCGAGACCCAGTACTTC; CDR3: CARGGQSETQYF
V: TRBV6-6; J: TRBJ1-1; size: NA; D: TRBD1; DNA: TGTGCCAGCAGTTACGGGGGACAGGGTATGAACACTGAAGCTTTCTTT; CDR3: CASSYGGQGMNTEAFF
V: TRBV9; J: TRBJ2-6; size: once; D: TRBD1; DNA: TGTGCCAGCAGCGGGACAGGGACCTCTGGGGCCAACGTCCTGACTTTC; CDR3: CASSGTGTSGANVLTF
V: TRBV6-6; J: TRBJ2-3; size: NA; D: NA; DNA: TGTGCCAGCAGCCCCGGGGCCCTAGATGCAGATACGCAGTATTTT; CDR3: CASSPGALDADTQYF
V: TRBV5-4; J: TRBJ1-2; size: NA; D: NA; DNA: TGTGCCAGCAGCTTTGGGGCGCTGGACTATGGCTACACCTTC; CDR3: CASSFGALDYGYTF
V: TRBV5-1; J: TRBJ1-1; size: NA; D: NA; DNA: TGCGCCAGCAGCGTTGACAGGACTGAAGCTTTCTTT; CDR3: CASSVDRTEAFF
V: TRBV7-7; J: TRBJ2-1; size: NA; D: NA; DNA: TGTGCTAGCAGCTTGGGCCGCGATGGGCTGAATGAGCAGTTCTTC; CDR3: CASSLGRDGLNEQFF
V: TRBV6-5; J: TRBJ2-2; size: NA; D: NA; DNA: TGTGCCAGCAGCCCCGGACACTCGAACACCGGGGAGCTGTTTTTT; CDR3: CASSPGHSNTGELFF
V: TRBV6-5; J: TRBJ2-3; size: NA; D: NA; DNA: TGTGCCAGCAGTTACTCGGGGCAGGGCAGCACAGATACGCAGTATTTT; CDR3: CASSYSGQGSTDTQYF
V: TRBV29-1; J: TRBJ1-3; size: many; D: TRBD1; DNA: TGCAGCGTGACGGTAGGACAGGCCGGGGGCACCATATATTTT; CDR3: CSVTVGQAGGTIYF
V: TRBV28; J: TRBJ1-1; size: NA; D: TRBD1; DNA: TGTGCCAGCAGTTCGACAGGGGGCAAGGCTGAAGCTTTCTTT; CDR3: CASSSTGGKAEAFF
V: TRBV5-1; J: TRBJ2-3; size: NA; D: NA; DNA: TGCGCCAGCAGCGAAGTCACAGGGCGACGGGGCACAGATACGCAGTATTTT; CDR3: CASSEVTGRRGTDTQYF
V: TRBV5-1; J: TRBJ2-2; size: NA; D: NA; DNA: TGCGCCAGCAGCTTAACCACAGGAGCCACCGGGGAGCTGTTTTTT; CDR3: CASSLTTGATGELFF
V: TRBV5-1; J: TRBJ2-1; size: NA; D: TRBD2; DNA: TGCGCCAGCAGCTTGACCGGGAGGGCCTCCTACAATGAGCAGTTCTTC; CDR3: CASSLTGRASYNEQFF
V: TRBV27; J: TRBJ2-2; size: NA; D: NA; DNA: TGTGCCAGCAGTCTAAGGCAGGGGTGGGAGCTGTTTTTT; CDR3: CASSLRQGWELFF
V: TRBV4-1; J: TRBJ2-2; size: once; D: NA; DNA: TGCGCCAGCAGCCAAGTTGCCGGGGAGCTGTTTTTT; CDR3: CASSQVAGELFF
V: TRBV6-2/TRBV6-3; J: TRBJ2-2; size: NA; D: NA; DNA: TGTGCCAGCAGTCTGACAGGATCCACCGGGGAGCTGTTTTTT; CDR3: CASSLTGSTGELFF
V: TRBV10-3; J: TRBJ2-2; size: NA; D: NA; DNA: TGTGCCATCACTGACGGGACTACCGGGGAGCTGTTTTTT; CDR3: CAITDGTTGELFF
V: TRBV9; J: TRBJ2-3; size: NA; D: NA; DNA: TGTGCCAGCAGCGCAGGAGATACGCAGTATTTT; CDR3: CASSAGDTQYF
V: TRBV15; J: TRBJ1-1; size: NA; D: NA; DNA: TGTGCCACCAGCAAAAAAGCAGGTCTGAACACTGAAGCTTTCTTT; CDR3: CATSKKAGLNTEAFF
V: TRBV5-6; J: TRBJ1-2; size: NA; D: NA; DNA: TGTGCCAGCAGCTATCCGATAGACCGGGACTCCCATGGCTACACCTTC; CDR3: CASSYPIDRDSHGYTF
V: TRBV27; J: TRBJ1-5; size: NA; D: NA; DNA: TGTGCCAGCAGTAAAAACAGGGATCAGCCCCAGCATTTT; CDR3: CASSKNRDQPQHF